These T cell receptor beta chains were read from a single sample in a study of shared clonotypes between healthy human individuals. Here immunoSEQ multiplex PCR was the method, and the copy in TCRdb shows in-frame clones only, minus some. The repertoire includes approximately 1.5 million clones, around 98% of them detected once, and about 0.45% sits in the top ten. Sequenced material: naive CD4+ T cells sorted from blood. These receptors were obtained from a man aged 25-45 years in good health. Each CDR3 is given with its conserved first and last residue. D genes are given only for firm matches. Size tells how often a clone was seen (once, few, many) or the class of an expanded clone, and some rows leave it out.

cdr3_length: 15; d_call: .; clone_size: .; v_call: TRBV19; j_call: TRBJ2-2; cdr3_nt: TGTGCCAGTAGTATAAGCAGGATGAACACCGGGGAGCTGTTTTTT; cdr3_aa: CASSISRMNTGELFF
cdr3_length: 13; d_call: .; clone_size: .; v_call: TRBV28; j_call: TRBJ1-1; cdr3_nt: TGTGCCAGCAGTTTTAATGAGGGGCGTGAAGCTTTCTTT; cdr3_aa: CASSFNEGREAFF
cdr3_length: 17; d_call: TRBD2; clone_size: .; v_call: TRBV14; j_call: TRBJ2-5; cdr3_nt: TGTGCCAGCAGCCCACAGATCAGAGGACTAGCGGAAGAGACCCAGTACTTC; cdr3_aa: CASSPQIRGLAEETQYF
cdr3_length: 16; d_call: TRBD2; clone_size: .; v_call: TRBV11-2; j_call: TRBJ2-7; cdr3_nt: TGTGCCAGCAGCTCCGATCCAGCGGGAGGGTTCTACGAGCAGTACTTC; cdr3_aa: CASSSDPAGGFYEQYF
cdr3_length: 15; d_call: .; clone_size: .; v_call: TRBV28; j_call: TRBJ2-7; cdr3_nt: TGTGCCAGCACCCTTCGGACGGGGAGCTCCTACGAGCAGTACTTC; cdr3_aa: CASTLRTGSSYEQYF
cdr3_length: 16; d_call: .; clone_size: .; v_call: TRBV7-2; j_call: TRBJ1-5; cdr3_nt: TGTGCCAGCAGCATAAACGGCAGGACGAGGAAACAGCCCCAGCATTTT; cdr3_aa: CASSINGRTRKQPQHF
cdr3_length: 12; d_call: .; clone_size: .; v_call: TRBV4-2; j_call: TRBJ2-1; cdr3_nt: TGTGCCAGCAGCCAAGAGTGGGGAGAGCAGTTCTTC; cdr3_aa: CASSQEWGEQFF
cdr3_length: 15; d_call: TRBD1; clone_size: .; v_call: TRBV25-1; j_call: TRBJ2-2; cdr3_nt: TGTGCCAGCAGCCTACCGGGACAGCTAACCGGGGAGCTGTTTTTT; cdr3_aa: CASSLPGQLTGELFF
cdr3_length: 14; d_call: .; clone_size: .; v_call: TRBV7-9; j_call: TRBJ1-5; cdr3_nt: TGTGCCAGCAGCTTAAGCGGGACACGGGGGCTCCAGCATTTT; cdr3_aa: CASSLSGTRGLQHF
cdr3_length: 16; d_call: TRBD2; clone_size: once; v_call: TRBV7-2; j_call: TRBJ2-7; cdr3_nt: TGTGCCAGCAGCTCACCCCCCCCAGCGGGAGTACACGAGCAGTACTTC; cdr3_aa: CASSSPPPAGVHEQYF
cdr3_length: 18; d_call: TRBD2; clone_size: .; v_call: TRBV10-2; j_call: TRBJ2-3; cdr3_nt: TGCGCCAGTCCCCCGGGACTAGCGGGAGAGTGGGCCACAGATACGCAGTATTTT; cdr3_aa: CASPPGLAGEWATDTQYF
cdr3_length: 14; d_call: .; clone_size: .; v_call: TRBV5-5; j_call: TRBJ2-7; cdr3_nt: TGTGCCAGCAGCGACCGGAAGTCATCCTACGAGCAGTACTTC; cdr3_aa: CASSDRKSSYEQYF
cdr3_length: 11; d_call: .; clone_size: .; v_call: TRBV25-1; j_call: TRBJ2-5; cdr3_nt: TGTGCCAGCAGTGAAAAATCCGCCGAGTACTTC; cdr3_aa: CASSEKSAEYF
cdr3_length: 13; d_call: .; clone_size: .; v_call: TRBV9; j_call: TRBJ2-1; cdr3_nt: TGTGCCAGCAGCCTCTCAGGGATGAATGAGCAGTTCTTC; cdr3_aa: CASSLSGMNEQFF
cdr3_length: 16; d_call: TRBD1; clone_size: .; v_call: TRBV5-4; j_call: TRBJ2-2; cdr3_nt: TGTGCCAGCAGACAGACCGGGACAGGGTTGGCCGGGGAGCTGTTTTTT; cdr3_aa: CASRQTGTGLAGELFF
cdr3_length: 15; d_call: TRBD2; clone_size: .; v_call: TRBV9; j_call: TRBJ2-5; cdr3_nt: TGTGCCAGCACCAGGACTAGCGGGAGTAGGGAGACCCAGTACTTC; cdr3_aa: CASTRTSGSRETQYF
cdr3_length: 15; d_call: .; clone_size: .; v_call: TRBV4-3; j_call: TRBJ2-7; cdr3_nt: TGCGCCAGCAGCCAAGACTGGCCTCGCCTCCACGAGCAGTACTTC; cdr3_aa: CASSQDWPRLHEQYF
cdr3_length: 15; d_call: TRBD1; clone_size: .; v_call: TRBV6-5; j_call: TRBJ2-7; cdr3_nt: TGTGCCAGCAGTCGGTACGGGACAGACGCCTACGAGCAGTACTTC; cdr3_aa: CASSRYGTDAYEQYF
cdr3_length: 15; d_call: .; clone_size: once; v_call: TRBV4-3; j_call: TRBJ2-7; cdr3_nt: TGCGCCAGCAGCCAAGTACTGGGTAGCTCCTACGAGCAGTACTTC; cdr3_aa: CASSQVLGSSYEQYF
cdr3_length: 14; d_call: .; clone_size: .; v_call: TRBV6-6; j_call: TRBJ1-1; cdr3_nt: TGTGCCAGCAGTTACTCGGGGGGGAACACTGAAGCTTTCTTT; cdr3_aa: CASSYSGGNTEAFF
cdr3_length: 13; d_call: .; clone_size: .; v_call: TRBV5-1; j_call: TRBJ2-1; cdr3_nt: TGCGCCAGCAGCTCCCTCGGGGGTAATGAGCAGTTCTTC; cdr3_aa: CASSSLGGNEQFF
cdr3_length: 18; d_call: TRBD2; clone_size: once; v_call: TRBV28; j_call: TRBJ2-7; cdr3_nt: TGTGCCAGCAGTTTATATTCGGGTGCTAGCGGGAGGAAGGACGAGCAGTACTTC; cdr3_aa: CASSLYSGASGRKDEQYF
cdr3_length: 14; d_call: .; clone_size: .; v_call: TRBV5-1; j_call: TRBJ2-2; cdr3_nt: TGCGCCAGCAGCAGAGCGGCTTACACCGGGGAGCTGTTTTTT; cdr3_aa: CASSRAAYTGELFF
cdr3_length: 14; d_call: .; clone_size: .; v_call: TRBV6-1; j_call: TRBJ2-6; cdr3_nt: TGTGCCAGCCATACAGTGGCTGGGGCCAACGTCCTGACTTTC; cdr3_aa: CASHTVAGANVLTF
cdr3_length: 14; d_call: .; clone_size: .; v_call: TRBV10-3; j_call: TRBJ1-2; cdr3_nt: TGTGCCATCACTAATGGGGGGGGAGACTATGGCTACACCTTC; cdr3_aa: CAITNGGGDYGYTF
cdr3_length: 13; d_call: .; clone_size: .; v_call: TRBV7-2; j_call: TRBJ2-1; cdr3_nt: TGTGCCAGCAGCACCCGGGACTTCAATGAGCAGTTCTTC; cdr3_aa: CASSTRDFNEQFF
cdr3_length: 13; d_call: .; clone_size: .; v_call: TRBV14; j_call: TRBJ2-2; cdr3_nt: TGTGCCAGCAGCCCACAGACCACCGGGGAGCTGTTTTTT; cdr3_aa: CASSPQTTGELFF
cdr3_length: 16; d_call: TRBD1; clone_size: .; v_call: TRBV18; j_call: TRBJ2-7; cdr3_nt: TGTGCCAGCTCACCGGGACAGGGTGTCATCTCGATCGGGCAGTACTTC; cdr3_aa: CASSPGQGVISIGQYF
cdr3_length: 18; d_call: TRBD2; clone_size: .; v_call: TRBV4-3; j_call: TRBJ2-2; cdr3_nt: TGCGCCAGCAGCCAAGAAGTCGTAGCGGGAGGAGTGGTCGGGGAGCTGTTTTTT; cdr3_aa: CASSQEVVAGGVVGELFF
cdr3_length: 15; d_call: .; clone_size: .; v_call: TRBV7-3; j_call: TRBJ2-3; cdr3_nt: TGTGCCAGCAGCTTAATGAACAGCTATACAGATACGCAGTATTTT; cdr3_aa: CASSLMNSYTDTQYF
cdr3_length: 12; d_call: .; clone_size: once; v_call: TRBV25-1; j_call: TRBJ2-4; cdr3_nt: TGTGCCAGCAGTGTTTCGGGAAACATTCAGTACTTC; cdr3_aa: CASSVSGNIQYF
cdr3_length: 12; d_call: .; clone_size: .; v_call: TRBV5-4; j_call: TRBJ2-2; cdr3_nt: TGTGCCAGCAGTTCTCATGCCGGGGAGCTGTTTTTT; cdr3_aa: CASSSHAGELFF
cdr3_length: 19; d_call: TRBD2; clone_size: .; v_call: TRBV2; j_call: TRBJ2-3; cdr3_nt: TGTGCCAGCAGTGAGGGGGGGACTAGCCTACGGGCACACACAGATACGCAGTATTTT; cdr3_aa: CASSEGGTSLRAHTDTQYF
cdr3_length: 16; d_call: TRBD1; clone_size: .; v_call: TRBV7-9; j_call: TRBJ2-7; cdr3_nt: TGTGCCAGCAGCTCATACGGACAGGGGACCTCCTACGAGCAGTACTTC; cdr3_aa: CASSSYGQGTSYEQYF
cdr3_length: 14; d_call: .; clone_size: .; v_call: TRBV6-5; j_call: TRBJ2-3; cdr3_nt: TGTGCCAGCAGTTACCCCACACCTAGCTCTACGCAGTATTTT; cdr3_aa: CASSYPTPSSTQYF
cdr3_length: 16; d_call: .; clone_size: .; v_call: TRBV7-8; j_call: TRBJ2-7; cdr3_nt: TGTGCCAGCAGCTTACGTTCCCAGGGTGGTTCCTACGAGCAGTACTTC; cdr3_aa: CASSLRSQGGSYEQYF
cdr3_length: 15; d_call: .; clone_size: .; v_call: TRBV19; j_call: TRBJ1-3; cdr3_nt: TGTGCCAGTAGTAACCAGGGGAGCTCTGGAAACACCATATATTTT; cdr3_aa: CASSNQGSSGNTIYF
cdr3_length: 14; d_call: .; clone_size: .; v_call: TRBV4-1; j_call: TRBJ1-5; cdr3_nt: TGCGCCAGCAGCCAAGGGCAGGGCGTTCAGCCCCAGCATTTT; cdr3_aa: CASSQGQGVQPQHF
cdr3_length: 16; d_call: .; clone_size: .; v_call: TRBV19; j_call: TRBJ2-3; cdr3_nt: TGTGCCAGTAGTATAGGCCCGGGGATTAGCACAGATACGCAGTATTTT; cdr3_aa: CASSIGPGISTDTQYF
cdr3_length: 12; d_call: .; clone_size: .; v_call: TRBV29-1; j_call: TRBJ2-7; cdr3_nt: TGCAGCGTTGCCAGGGACCGCTACGAGCAGTACTTC; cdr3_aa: CSVARDRYEQYF
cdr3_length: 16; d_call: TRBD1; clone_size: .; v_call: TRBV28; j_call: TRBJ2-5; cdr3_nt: TGTGCCAGCAGTGCCCTCGGGACAGGGTGGCAAGAGACCCAGTACTTC; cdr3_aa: CASSALGTGWQETQYF
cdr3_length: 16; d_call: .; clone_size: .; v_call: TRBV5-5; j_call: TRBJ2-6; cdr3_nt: TGTGCCAGCAGCCACCTCGGACAGACTGGGGCCAACGTCCTGACTTTC; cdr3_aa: CASSHLGQTGANVLTF
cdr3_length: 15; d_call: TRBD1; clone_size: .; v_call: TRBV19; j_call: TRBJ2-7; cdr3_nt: TGTGCCAGTAGTATCGAGGGACAGGGCCATCACGAGCAGTACTTC; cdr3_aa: CASSIEGQGHHEQYF
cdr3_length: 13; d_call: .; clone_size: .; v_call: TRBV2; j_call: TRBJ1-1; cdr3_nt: TGTGCCAGCAGGGGGGGCCCGAACACTGAAGCTTTCTTT; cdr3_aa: CASRGGPNTEAFF
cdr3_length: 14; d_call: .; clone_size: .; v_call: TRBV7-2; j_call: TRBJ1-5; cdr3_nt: TGTGCCAGCAGCACCGACAGTTTCAATCAGCCCCAGCATTTT; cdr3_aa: CASSTDSFNQPQHF
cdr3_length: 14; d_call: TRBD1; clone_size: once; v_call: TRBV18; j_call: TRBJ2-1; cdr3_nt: TGTGCCAGCTCCTCCGGGACAGGCTCTCCTTCGCAGTTCTTC; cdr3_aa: CASSSGTGSPSQFF
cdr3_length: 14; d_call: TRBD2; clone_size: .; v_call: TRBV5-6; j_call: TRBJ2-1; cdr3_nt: TGTGCCAGCAGCTCAAGCGGGAGGGGCAATGAGCAGTTCTTC; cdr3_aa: CASSSSGRGNEQFF
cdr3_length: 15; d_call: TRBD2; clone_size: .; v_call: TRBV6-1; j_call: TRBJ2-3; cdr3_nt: TGTGCCAGCAGCCCCGGGACTAGCGGCACAGATACGCAGTATTTT; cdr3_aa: CASSPGTSGTDTQYF
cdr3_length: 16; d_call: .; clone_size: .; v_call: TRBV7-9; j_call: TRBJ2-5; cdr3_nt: TGTGCCAGCAGCGCTAGACCTCAGGGACCGCAAGAGACCCAGTACTTC; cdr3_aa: CASSARPQGPQETQYF
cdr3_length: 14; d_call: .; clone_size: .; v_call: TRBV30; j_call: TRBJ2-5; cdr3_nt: TGTGCCTGGAGTCGCGGGCGGGAAGAAGAGACCCAGTACTTC; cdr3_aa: CAWSRGREEETQYF
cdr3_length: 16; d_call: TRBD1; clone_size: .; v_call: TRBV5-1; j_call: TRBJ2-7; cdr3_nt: TGCGCCAGCAGCTTGGCCGAGGGACAGCCCGACTACGAGCAGTACTTC; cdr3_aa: CASSLAEGQPDYEQYF
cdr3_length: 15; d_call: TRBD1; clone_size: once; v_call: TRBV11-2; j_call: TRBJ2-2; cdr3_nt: TGTGCCAGCAGTAGGAGGGACAGGGACGCCGGGGAGCTGTTTTTT; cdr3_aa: CASSRRDRDAGELFF
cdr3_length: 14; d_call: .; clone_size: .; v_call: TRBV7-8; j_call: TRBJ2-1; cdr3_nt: TGTGCCAGCAGCTTAGGGGACCAAGGGTATGAGCAGTTCTTC; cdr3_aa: CASSLGDQGYEQFF
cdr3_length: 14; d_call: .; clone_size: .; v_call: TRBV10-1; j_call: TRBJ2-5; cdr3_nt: TGCGCCACCTCTCCAGCGGTTCCCCTAGGGGCCCAGTACTTC; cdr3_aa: CATSPAVPLGAQYF
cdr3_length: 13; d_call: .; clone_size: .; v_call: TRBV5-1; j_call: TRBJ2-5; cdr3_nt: TGCGCCAGCAGCTTGGAGGGGAAAGAGACCCAGTACTTC; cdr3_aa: CASSLEGKETQYF